This TCR beta chain emerged from a study of T cells in Graves' hyperthyroidism and ophthalmopathy. Study results and caveats: Ophthalmopathy prediction by the model preceded onset by a median about 6.5 months.

Hyperthyroidism had been newly diagnosed in patients aged 18 to 65, and its duration was under 2 months. Fresh 10 ml peripheral blood yielded PBMCs. The V and J ends lost 0 bases and 5 bases, in that order; junction bases with no gene match: 12. The CDR3 runs to 16 residues. Germline V gene sequence: CDR1 DFQATT, CDR2 SNEGSKA (reference sequence). This clonotype was detected many times. Its antigen is unidentified. Researchers took RNA transcripts and amplified the TCR beta CDR3 regions from them. The primer set for the first-round RT-PCR of the TCR CDR3 was HTBI. TCRdb reprocessed the multiplex PCR reads via MiXCR and lists one record per CDR3 protein. The repertoire holds more than 600,000 distinct CDR3 sequences, approximately 16% seen once, with under 10% in the top ten.

This TCR derives from a man aged 18 to 29 with Graves' hyperthyroidism. The chain recombines TRBV20-1 with TRBJ1-1; 7 bases agree with TRBD1. Sample: blood. The CDR3 sequence is CSARESSRGDWTEAFF. Here the CDR3 DNA reads TGCAGTGCTAGAGAGAGTTCCAGGGGGGATTGGACTGAAGCTTTCTTT.